This T cell receptor beta chain comes out of a study of OX40 agonist ivuxolimab in advanced cancers. The study's findings and limits: The CD4+ and CD8+ T cells in the blood had expanded clonally by week 6 at 0.1 to 3.0 mg/kg.

CDR1 is PRHDT, CDR2 FYEKMQ, per germline (reference sequence). The CDR3 sequence is 14 residues long. Trimming shortened V by 0 bases and J by 4 bases, and 9 bases separated the two germline ends. On this clone itself: The antigen is undetermined.

Profiled with immunoSEQ multiplex PCR; TCRdb holds only in-frame clones, not every one. The sample shows 8,500 to 9,000 clones, 60% to 80% of them seen only once. The input for sequencing was CD4+ or CD8+ T cells sorted from blood, taken in a trial of the OX40 agonist ivuxolimab. The receptor comes from an adult with an advanced solid tumor such as melanoma, head and neck, liver or kidney cancer. The chain is built from TRBV13 and TRBJ1-2; the D gene is possibly TRBD1 (6 bases). The CDR3 reads CASSLGDRPYGYTF. The DNA of the CDR3 is TGTGCCAGCAGCTTAGGGGACAGACCCTATGGCTACACCTTC.